These 24 T cell receptor beta chains were all obtained from the same sample, sequenced in a study of blood T cell repertoires in COVID-19. TCRdb's copy holds only in-frame clones and misses some; the assay was immunoSEQ multiplex PCR. The sample consists of about 150,000 clones, around 86% of them appearing once. The sequenced sample consisted of peripheral blood. The receptor set was obtained from a man aged 70 or older who had recovered from COVID-19.

The rearrangement uses TRBV5-1 and TRBJ2-7; 15 bases are shared with TRBD2. J lost 6 bases, V lost 4 bases, and 8 bases had no gene match. The CDR3 is 16 amino acids. Germline loops: CDR1 SGHRS, CDR2 YFSETQ. CDR3 protein: CASSPEGTSGRIEQYF. The CDR3 DNA reads TGCGCCAGCAGCCCGGAGGGGACTAGCGGGAGGATCGAGCAGTACTTC.

J is TRBJ2-3 and V is TRBV5-4; maybe TRBD2 (5 bases). The CDR3 has 16 residues. CDR1 is SGHNT and CDR2 is YYREEE in the germline V gene (reference sequence). Trimming removed 2 bases from V and 3 bases from J, with 16 bases in between. Written as DNA, the CDR3 is TGTGCCAGCAGCTTTAGACTAACCCGGACGACAGATACGCAGTATTTT. It codes for CASSFRLTRTTDTQYF.

The V call is TRBV3-1 (or the pseudogene TRBV3-2), the J call TRBJ2-7; 8 bases agree with TRBD2. Trimming removed 4 bases from V and 3 bases from J; junction bases left unmatched: 5. The CDR3 sequence is 14 residues long. The germline V gene has CDR1 LGHDT and CDR2 YNNKEL (reference sequence). CDR3 loop: CASSLLAGVYEQYF. CDR3 DNA: TGTGCCAGCAGCCTTCTAGCGGGCGTCTACGAGCAGTACTTC.

This clone was counted between two and nine times. V is TRBV5-4 and J is TRBJ1-1; 7 bases line up with TRBD1. V shed 0 bases and J 7 bases; nucleotides not matched to a gene: 3. Germline CDR1 reads SGHNT; CDR2 reads YYREEE (reference sequence). The CDR3 is made up of 13 amino acids. For the CDR3, the DNA is TGTGCCAGCAGCTTGGCCGGGACAGATGAAGCTTTCTTT. Translated: CASSLAGTDEAFF.

The V and J genes are TRBV5-4 and TRBJ2-1; 9 bases agree with TRBD1. Germline V gene lookup returns CDR1 SGHNT and CDR2 YYREEE (reference sequence). Germline trimming cut 2 bases from V and 9 bases from J; bases unmatched to any gene: 9. This CDR3 comprises 15 residues. CDR3 loop: CASSLLNRGQGEQFF. In DNA, the CDR3 is TGTGCCAGCAGCTTATTGAACAGGGGGCAGGGTGAGCAGTTCTTC.

CDR3 DNA sequence: TGCGCCAGCAGCCAAGTTGCAGGGGGAGAGCGCGAGCAGTACTTC. Its protein is CASSQVAGGEREQYF. The rearrangement links TRBV4-1 to TRBJ2-7, with 7 bases that match TRBD1. V trimming: 1 base; J trimming: 6 bases; junction bases outside the gene matches: 9. CDR3 length: 15 residues. Germline V gene data show CDR1 as MGHRA and CDR2 as YSYEKL.

V is TRBV16 and J is TRBJ1-4; a weak D match, TRBD1 (5 bases). The germline V gene has CDR1 KGHSY and CDR2 FQNENV. The CDR3 loop spans 14 amino acids. With 4 bases removed from V and 4 bases from J, the gap between germline ends came to 10 bases. CDR3 in DNA: TGTGCCAGCAGCCCCGGGACTATTAATGAAAAACTGTTTTTT. It encodes CASSPGTINEKLFF.

The chain couples TRBV11-3 to TRBJ1-1; no reliable D call. Trimming removed 1 base at V and 7 bases at J, with 7 bases between. This CDR3 spans 12 amino acids. The germline CDR1 and CDR2 sequences are SGHNT and YENEEA. Here the CDR3 DNA reads TGTGCCAGCAGCTTAGCTCGGGGTGAAGCTTTCTTT. Its translation is CASSLARGEAFF.

This chain links TRBV9 with TRBJ1-1; D remains ambiguous. Trimming took off 4 bases at V and 4 bases at J, with 17 bases between the two ends. Germline assignment: CDR1 SGDLS and CDR2 YYNGEE. There are 15 residues in the CDR3. The CDR3 region is CASSLRGTAGTEAFF. The CDR3 region has the DNA TGTGCCAGCAGCCTGCGGGGAACAGCAGGCACTGAAGCTTTCTTT.

The rearrangement links TRBV5-8 to TRBJ1-1; possibly TRBD1 for D (6 bases). Trimming took off 5 bases at V and 0 bases at J, with 11 bases between the two ends. The CDR3 has 14 residues. From germline, CDR1 is SGHTS and CDR2 YDEGEE. The DNA of the CDR3 is TGTGCCAGCAGGCCAGGGGCCATGAACACTGAAGCTTTCTTT. It specifies CASRPGAMNTEAFF.

V is TRBV15 and J is TRBJ1-1, with D possibly being TRBD1 (5 bases). This CDR3 spans 18 amino acids. Trimming shortened V by 3 bases and J by 1 base, and 21 bases separated the two germline ends. The germline gives CDR1 LNHNV, CDR2 YYDKDF (reference sequence). Written as DNA, the CDR3 is TGTGCCACCAGCAGGGCTCAGGGATCAGGGAGGCGGAACACTGAAGCTTTCTTT. Its translation: CATSRAQGSGRRNTEAFF.

This chain uses TRBV5-1 with TRBJ1-3; D gene unclear. The V and J ends lost 5 bases and 0 bases respectively, with 12 bases between them. The length of the CDR3 is 15 residues. The germline V gene has CDR1 SGHRS and CDR2 YFSETQ. CDR3 residues: CASRPSGSSGNTIYF. CDR3 coding DNA: TGCGCCAGCAGGCCAAGCGGATCCTCTGGAAACACCATATATTTT. Filled out from reference TRBV5-1 and TRBJ1-3, the complete variable domain reads KAGVTQTPRYLIKTRGQQVTLSCSPISGHRSVSWYQQTPGQGLQFLFEYFSETQRNKGNFPGRFSGRQFSNSRSEMNVSTLELGDSALYLCASRPSGSSGNTIYFGEGSWLTVV.

The chain employs TRBV6-4 and TRBJ2-3; D might be TRBD2 (5 bases). Trimming took 6 bases from V and 2 from J, leaving 24 bases between them. Germline-derived CDR1 and CDR2 are MRHNA and SNTAGT. The CDR3 consists of 18 residues. Written as DNA, the CDR3 is TGTGCCAGCAGCGAACAACTGGACTCCCTCTACAACACAGATACGCAGTATTTT. Translation gives CASSEQLDSLYNTDTQYF.

This clone occurred a few times. This sequence joins TRBV11-2 and TRBJ2-2; 8 positions agree with TRBD1. The CDR3 is 15 residues long. After removal of 4 bases from V and 6 bases from J, the junction contained 7 bases not matched to a gene. CDR1 and CDR2 from the germline V gene are SGHAT and FQNNGV. The CDR3 spells CASSSGQEGAGELFF. In DNA form, the CDR3 reads TGTGCCAGCAGCTCGGGACAGGAAGGGGCCGGGGAGCTGTTTTTT.

The chain has TRBV5-1 and TRBJ2-1; 9 nucleotides line up with TRBD1. Germline CDR1 SGHRS, CDR2 YFSETQ. The V and J ends lost 3 bases and 5 bases, in that order; junction bases with no gene match: 9. CDR3 length equals 16 residues. The CDR3 sequence is CASSWYGTGSNNEQFF. The CDR3 coding sequence is TGCGCCAGCAGCTGGTACGGGACAGGGTCCAACAATGAGCAGTTCTTC.

The genes are TRBV19 and TRBJ1-2; 8 nucleotides match TRBD1. The CDR3 is made up of 13 amino acids. CDR1 LNHDA and CDR2 SQIVND come from the germline V gene (reference sequence). V lost 4 bases and J lost 7; bases outside the gene matches: 5. The CDR3 loop reads CASSTSGGSGYTF. The CDR3 DNA is TGTGCCAGTAGTACCTCAGGGGGCTCTGGCTACACCTTC.

This chain joins TRBV28 and TRBJ2-2, with 7 bases aligning to TRBD2. Looked up from germline, CDR1 is MDHEN and CDR2 is SYDVKM. The CDR3 loop spans 15 amino acids. Trimming took 2 bases from V and 4 from J; bases not matched to a gene: 4. The CDR3 DNA reads TGTGCCAGCAGTTTAGCGGGGGTTGGCACCGGGGAGCTGTTTTTT. Amino acid sequence: CASSLAGVGTGELFF.

The V gene is TRBV5-4, the J gene TRBJ1-3, with TRBD1 matching over 7 bases. Germline V lookup: CDR1 SGHNT, CDR2 YYREEE (reference sequence). CDR3 length: 14 residues. J was trimmed by 2 bases and V by 3 bases; bases with no gene match: 2. CDR3 in amino acids: CASSYTGAGNTIYF. CDR3 coding DNA: TGTGCCAGCAGCTATACAGGGGCTGGAAACACCATATATTTT.

The chain links TRBV6-5 to TRBJ1-5; perhaps TRBD1 as D (5 bases). V was trimmed by 7 bases and J by 1 base, leaving 14 bases between them. The CDR3 is 15 amino acids. The germline V gene encodes CDR1 MNHEY and CDR2 SVGAGI. This chain's CDR3 is CASTSGRASNQPQHF. The CDR3 DNA reads TGTGCCAGCACTTCAGGGAGGGCGAGCAATCAGCCCCAGCATTTT.

In its sample, this clone was seen a few times. The genes are TRBV27 and TRBJ2-1; D perhaps matches TRBD2 (6 bases). The germline CDR1 and CDR2 sequences are MNHEY and SMNVEV (reference sequence). The germline V and J ends were trimmed by 5 bases and 9 bases, with 20 bases remaining between them. This CDR3 region has 15 residues. CDR3: CASSIYSGTSIEQFF. The CDR3 DNA reads as TGTGCCAGCAGTATATACTCCGGGACTTCGATTGAGCAGTTCTTC.

The CDR3 sequence: CASSTLRAGASGNTIYF. The CDR3 coding sequence is TGTGCCAGTAGTACCCTTAGGGCAGGGGCAAGCGGAAACACCATATATTTT. The chain couples TRBV19 to TRBJ1-3, with D maybe TRBD1 (6 bases). Germline values: CDR1 LNHDA, CDR2 SQIVND (reference sequence). Trimming removed 4 bases from V and 4 bases from J, with 20 bases in between. The CDR3 runs 17 residues.

The chain has TRBV7-3 and TRBJ2-3; D is undetermined. Trimming removed 5 bases from V and 0 bases from J, with 9 bases in between. From germline, CDR1 is SGHTA and CDR2 FQGTGA. The CDR3 is 14 residues long. CDR3 in DNA: TGTGCCAGCAGCCCAGGAACTAGCACAGATACGCAGTATTTT. The encoded protein is CASSPGTSTDTQYF.

The chain uses TRBV19 and TRBJ2-7; possibly TRBD1 for D (6 bases). Trimming pared 3 bases from V and 1 base from J, leaving 19 bases between. The CDR3 has 17 residues. Germline values: CDR1 LNHDA, CDR2 SQIVND (reference sequence). The DNA for the CDR3 is TGTGCCAGTAGTATCCGACCCACGACAGGCTCTTCCTACGAGCAGTACTTC. This codes for CASSIRPTTGSSYEQYF.

The chain's CDR3 is CASSPIIGTPLNSGNTIYF. CDR3 bases: TGTGCCAGCTCACCAATAATCGGGACACCCCTTAACTCTGGAAACACCATATATTTT. The J gene is TRBJ1-3, the V gene TRBV18; D is possibly TRBD1 (6 bases). The V and J ends lost 2 bases and 0 bases respectively, with 20 bases between them. This CDR3 has 19 amino acids. Germline assignment: CDR1 KGHSH and CDR2 LQKENI.